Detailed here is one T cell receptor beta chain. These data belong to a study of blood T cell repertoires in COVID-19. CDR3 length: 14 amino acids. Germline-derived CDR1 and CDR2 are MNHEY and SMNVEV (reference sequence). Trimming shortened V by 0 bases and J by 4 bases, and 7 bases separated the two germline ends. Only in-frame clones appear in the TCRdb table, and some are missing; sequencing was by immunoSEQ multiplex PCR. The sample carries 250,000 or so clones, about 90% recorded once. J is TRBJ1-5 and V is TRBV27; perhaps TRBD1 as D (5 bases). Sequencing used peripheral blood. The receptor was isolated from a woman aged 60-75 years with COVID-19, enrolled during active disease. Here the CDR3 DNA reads TGTGCCAGCAGTTTATCCGGACAAAATCAGCCCCAGCATTTT. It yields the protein CASSLSGQNQPQHF.